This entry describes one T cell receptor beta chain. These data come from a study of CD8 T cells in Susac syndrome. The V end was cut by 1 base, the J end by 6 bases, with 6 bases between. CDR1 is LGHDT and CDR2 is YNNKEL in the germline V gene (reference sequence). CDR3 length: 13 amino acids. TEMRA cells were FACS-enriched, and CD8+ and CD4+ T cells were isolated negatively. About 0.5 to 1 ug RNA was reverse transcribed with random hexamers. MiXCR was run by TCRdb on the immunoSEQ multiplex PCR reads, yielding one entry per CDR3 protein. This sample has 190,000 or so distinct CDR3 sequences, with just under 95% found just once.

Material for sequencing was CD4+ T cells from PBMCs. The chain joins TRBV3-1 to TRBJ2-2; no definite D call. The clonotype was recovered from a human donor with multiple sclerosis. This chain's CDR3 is CASSQVLPGELFF. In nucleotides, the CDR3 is TGTGCCAGCAGCCAAGTACTTCCCGGGGAGCTGTTTTTT.